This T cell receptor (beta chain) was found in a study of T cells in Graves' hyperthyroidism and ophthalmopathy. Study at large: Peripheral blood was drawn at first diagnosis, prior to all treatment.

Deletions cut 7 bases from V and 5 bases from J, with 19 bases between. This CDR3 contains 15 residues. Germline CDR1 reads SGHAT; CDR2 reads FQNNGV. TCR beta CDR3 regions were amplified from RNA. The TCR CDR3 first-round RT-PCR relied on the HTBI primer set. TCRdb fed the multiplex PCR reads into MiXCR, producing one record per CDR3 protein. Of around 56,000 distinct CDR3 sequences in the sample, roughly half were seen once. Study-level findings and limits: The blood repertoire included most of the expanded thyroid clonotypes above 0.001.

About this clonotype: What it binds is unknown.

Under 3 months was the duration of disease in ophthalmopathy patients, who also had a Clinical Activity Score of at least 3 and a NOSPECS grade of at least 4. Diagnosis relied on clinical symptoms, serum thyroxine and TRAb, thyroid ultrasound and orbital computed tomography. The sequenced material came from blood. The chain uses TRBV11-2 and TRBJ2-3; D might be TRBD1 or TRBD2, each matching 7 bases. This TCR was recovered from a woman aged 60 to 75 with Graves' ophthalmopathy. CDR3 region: CASTPGEGARDTQYF. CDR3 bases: TGTGCCAGCACCCCTGGGGAGGGGGCGCGAGATACGCAGTATTTT.